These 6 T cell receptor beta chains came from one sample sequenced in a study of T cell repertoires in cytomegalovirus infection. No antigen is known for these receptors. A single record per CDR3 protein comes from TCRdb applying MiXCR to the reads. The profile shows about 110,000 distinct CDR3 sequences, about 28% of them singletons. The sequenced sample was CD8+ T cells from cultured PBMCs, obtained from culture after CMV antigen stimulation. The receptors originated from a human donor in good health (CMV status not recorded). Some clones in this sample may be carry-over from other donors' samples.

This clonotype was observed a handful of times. The CDR3 spells CASSIGSEAFF. CDR3 coding DNA: TGTGCCAGCAGCATAGGGAGTGAAGCTTTCTTT. The chain recombines TRBV28 with TRBJ1-1, with unresolved D. The germline V gene has CDR1 MDHEN and CDR2 SYDVKM. The CDR3 is made up of 11 amino acids. V was clipped by 6 bases and J by 7 bases, with 9 bases between them. Full variable domain (missing parts from reference TRBV28 and TRBJ1-1): DVKVTQSSRYLVKRTGEKVFLECVQDMDHENMFWYRQDPGLGLRLIYFSYDVKMKEKGDIPEGYSVSREKKERFSLILESASTNQTSMYLCASSIGSEAFFGQGTRLTVV.

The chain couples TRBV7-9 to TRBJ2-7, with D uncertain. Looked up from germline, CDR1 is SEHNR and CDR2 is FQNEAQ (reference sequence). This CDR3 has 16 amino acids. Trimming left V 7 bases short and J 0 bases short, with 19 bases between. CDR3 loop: CASTQSRGSLSYEQYF. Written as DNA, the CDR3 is TGTGCCAGCACCCAGAGTCGTGGTTCTCTCTCCTACGAGCAGTACTTC.

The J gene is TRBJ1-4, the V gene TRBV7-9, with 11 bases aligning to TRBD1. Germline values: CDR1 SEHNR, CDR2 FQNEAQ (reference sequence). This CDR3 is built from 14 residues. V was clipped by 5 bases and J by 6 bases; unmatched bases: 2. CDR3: CASSVGQGDEKLFF. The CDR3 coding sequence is TGTGCCAGCAGCGTGGGACAGGGGGATGAAAAACTGTTTTTT.

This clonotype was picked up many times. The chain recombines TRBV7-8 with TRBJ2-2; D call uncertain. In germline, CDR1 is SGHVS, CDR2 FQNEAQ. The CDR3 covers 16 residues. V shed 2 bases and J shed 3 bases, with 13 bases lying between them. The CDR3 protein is CASSLPARSHTGELFF. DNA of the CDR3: TGTGCCAGCAGCTTACCGGCCAGGTCCCACACCGGGGAGCTGTTTTTT. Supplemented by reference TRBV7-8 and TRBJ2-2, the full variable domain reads GAGVSQSPRYKVAKRGQDVALRCDPISGHVSLFWYQQALGQGPEFLTYFQNEAQLDKSGLPSDRFFAERPEGSVSTLKIQRTQQEDSAVYLCASSLPARSHTGELFFGEGSRLTVL.

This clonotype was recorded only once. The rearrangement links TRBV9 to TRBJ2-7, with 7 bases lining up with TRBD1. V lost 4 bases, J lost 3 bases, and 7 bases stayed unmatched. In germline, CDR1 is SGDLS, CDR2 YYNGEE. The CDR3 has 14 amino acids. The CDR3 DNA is TGTGCCAGCAGCCAGGGACAGACCTTCTACGAGCAGTACTTC. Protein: CASSQGQTFYEQYF.

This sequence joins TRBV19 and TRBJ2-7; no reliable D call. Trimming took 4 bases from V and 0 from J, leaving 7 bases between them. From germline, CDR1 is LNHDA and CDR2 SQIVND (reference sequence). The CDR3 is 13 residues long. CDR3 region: CASSTGDSYEQYF. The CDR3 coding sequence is TGTGCCAGTAGTACGGGCGACTCCTACGAGCAGTACTTC.